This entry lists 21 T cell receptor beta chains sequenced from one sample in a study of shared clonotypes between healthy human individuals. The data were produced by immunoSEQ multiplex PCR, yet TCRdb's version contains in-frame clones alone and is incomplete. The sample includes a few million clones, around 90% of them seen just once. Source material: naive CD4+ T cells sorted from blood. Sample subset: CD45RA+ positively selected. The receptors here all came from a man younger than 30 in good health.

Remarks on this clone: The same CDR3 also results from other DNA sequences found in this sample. The CDR3 reads CASTAADTQYF. The CDR3 region has the DNA TGTGCCAGCACCGCGGCAGATACGCAGTATTTT. The chain carries TRBV2 and TRBJ2-3; D gene unclear. CDR3 size: 11 residues. CDR1 and CDR2 from the germline V gene are SNHLY and FYNNEI. Trimming shortened V by 7 bases and J by 4 bases, and 6 bases separated the two germline ends.

The CDR3 DNA follows: TGTGCCAGCAGCGTAGGTTGGGCGGGGGGGCTAGAAGAGACCCAGTACTTC. Translated, it gives CASSVGWAGGLEETQYF. The genes are TRBV9 and TRBJ2-5, with 9 positions matching TRBD2. Unmatched junction bases numbered 9, after V lost 0 bases and J lost 3 bases. The CDR3 totals 17 residues. The V gene's germline CDR1 is SGDLS and CDR2 YYNGEE.

CDR3 bases: TGTGCCAGCACCACCTTAGCACCCAGGAACACTGAAGCTTTCTTT. Amino acid sequence: CASTTLAPRNTEAFF. This chain joins TRBV5-5 and TRBJ1-1; unclear D gene. The CDR3 has 15 residues. The V end lost 6 bases, the J end lost 1 base, and 16 bases lay between the germline ends. Looked up from germline, CDR1 is SGHKS and CDR2 is YYEKEE (reference sequence).

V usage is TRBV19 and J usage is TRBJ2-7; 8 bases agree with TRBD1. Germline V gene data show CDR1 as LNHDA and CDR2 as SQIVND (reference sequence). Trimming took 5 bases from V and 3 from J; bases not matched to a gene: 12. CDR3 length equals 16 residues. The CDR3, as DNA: TGTGCCAGTAGTTCACTCCCCGGGACAGGAATCTACGAGCAGTACTTC. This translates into CASSSLPGTGIYEQYF.

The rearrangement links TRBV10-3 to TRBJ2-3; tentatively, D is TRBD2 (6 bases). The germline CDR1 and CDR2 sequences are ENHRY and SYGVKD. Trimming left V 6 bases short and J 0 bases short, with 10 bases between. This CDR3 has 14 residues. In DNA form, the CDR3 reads TGTGCCATCAGCGTAGCGGTGAGCACAGATACGCAGTATTTT. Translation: CAISVAVSTDTQYF.

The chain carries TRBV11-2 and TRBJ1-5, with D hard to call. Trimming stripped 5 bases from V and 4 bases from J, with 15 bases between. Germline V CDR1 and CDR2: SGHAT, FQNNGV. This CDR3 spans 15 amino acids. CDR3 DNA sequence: TGTGCCAGCAGCCGCGGTCTTGGACGAAATCAGCCCCAGCATTTT. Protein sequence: CASSRGLGRNQPQHF. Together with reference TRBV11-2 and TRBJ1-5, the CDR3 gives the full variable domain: EAGVAQSPRYKIIEKRQSVAFWCNPISGHATLYWYQQILGQGPKLLIQFQNNGVVDDSQLPKDRFSAERLKGVDSTLKIQPAKLEDSAVYLCASSRGLGRNQPQHFGDGTRLSIL.

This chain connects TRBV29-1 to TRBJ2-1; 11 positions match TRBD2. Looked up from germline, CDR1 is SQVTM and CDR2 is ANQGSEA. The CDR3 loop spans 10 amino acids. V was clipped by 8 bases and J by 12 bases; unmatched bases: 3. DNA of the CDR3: TGCAGCTCCCTAGCGGGAGGGCAGTTCTTC. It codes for CSSLAGGQFF.

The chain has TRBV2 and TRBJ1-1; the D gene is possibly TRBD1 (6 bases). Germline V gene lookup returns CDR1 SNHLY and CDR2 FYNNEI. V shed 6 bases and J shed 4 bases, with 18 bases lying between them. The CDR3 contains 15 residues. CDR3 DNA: TGTGCCAGCAGGATAAACAGGGTGGAGGCCACTGAAGCTTTCTTT. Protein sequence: CASRINRVEATEAFF.

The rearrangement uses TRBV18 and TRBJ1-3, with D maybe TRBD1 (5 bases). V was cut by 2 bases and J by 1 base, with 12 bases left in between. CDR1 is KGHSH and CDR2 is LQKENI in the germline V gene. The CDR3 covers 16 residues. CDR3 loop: CASSPNQGPSGNTIYF. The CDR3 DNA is TGTGCCAGCTCACCAAATCAGGGCCCGTCTGGAAACACCATATATTTT.

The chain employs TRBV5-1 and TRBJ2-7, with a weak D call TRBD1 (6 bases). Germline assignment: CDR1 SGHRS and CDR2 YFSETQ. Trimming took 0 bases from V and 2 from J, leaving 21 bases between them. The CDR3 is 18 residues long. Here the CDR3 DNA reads TGCGCCAGCAGCTTGGCGGGCAGGGGCGCCCTTAGAACCTACGAGCAGTACTTC. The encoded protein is CASSLAGRGALRTYEQYF.

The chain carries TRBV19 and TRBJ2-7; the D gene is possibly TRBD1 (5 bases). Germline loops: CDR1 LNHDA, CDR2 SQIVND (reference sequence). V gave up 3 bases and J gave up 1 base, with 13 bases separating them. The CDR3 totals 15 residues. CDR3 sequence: CASSMGQGWSYEQYF. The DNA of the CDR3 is TGTGCCAGTAGTATGGGCCAGGGATGGTCCTACGAGCAGTACTTC.

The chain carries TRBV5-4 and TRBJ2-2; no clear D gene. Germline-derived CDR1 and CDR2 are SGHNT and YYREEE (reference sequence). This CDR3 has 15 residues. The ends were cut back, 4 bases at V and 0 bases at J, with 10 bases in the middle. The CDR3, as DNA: TGTGCCAGCAGCCAGGCCCAGTCGAACACCGGGGAGCTGTTTTTT. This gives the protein CASSQAQSNTGELFF.

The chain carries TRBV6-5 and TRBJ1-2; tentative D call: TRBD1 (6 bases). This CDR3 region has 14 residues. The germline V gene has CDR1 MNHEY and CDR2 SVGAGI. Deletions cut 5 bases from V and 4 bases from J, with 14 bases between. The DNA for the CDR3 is TGTGCCAGCAGTCTTACAGGGCAGGTCTATGGCTACACCTTC. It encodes CASSLTGQVYGYTF.

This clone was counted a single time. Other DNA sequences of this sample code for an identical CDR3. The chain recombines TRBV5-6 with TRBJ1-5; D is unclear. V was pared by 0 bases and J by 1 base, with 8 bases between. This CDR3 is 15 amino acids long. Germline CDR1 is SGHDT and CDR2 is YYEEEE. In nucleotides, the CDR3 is TGTGCCAGCAGCTTGGGTCGGCTCAGCAATCAGCCCCAGCATTTT. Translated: CASSLGRLSNQPQHF.

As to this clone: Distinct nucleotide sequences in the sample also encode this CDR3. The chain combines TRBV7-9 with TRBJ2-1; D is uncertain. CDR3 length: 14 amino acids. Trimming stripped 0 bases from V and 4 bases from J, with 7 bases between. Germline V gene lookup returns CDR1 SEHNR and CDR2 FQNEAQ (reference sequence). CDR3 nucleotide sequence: TGTGCCAGCAGCTTAGCTCTGGGATACAATGAGCAGTTCTTC. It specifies CASSLALGYNEQFF.

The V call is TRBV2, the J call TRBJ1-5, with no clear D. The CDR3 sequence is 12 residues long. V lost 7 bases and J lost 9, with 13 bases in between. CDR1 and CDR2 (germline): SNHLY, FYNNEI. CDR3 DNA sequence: TGTGCCAGCAAGGCCCCGAAGGGGCCCCAGCATTTT. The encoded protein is CASKAPKGPQHF.

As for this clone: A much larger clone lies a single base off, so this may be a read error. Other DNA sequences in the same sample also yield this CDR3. In nucleotides, the CDR3 is TGCGCCAGCAGCTTTAAGGAGACCCAGTACTTC. It yields the protein CASSFKETQYF. This rearrangement joins TRBV5-1 to TRBJ2-5; D not resolved. Germline V gives CDR1 SGHRS, CDR2 YFSETQ. V lost 2 bases and J 5 bases, leaving 4 bases between the germline ends. The CDR3 runs to 11 residues.

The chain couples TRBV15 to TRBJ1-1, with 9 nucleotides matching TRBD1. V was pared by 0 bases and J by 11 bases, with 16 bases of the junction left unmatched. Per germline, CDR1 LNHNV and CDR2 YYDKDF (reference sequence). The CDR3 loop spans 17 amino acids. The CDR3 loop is CATSRDRLGTGSPWAFF. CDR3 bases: TGTGCCACCAGCAGAGATCGACTGGGGACAGGGAGCCCTTGGGCTTTCTTT.

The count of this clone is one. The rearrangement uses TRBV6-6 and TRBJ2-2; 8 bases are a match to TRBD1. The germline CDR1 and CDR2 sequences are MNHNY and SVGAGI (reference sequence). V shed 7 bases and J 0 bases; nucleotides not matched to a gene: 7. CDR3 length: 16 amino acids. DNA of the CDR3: TGTGCCAGCATCACCCCAGGGGGCGCGAACACCGGGGAGCTGTTTTTT. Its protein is CASITPGGANTGELFF.

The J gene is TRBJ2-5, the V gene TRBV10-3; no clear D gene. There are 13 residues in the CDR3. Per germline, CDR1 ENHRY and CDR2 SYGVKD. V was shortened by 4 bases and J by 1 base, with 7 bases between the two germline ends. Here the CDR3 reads CAISAGAQETQYF. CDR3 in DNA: TGTGCCATCAGTGCCGGCGCCCAAGAGACCCAGTACTTC.

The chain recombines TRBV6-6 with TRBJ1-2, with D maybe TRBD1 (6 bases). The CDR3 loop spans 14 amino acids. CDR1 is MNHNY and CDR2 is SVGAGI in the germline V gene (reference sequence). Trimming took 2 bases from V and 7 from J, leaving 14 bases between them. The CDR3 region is CASSYPEAGVGYTF. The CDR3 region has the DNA TGTGCCAGCAGTTACCCCGAGGCAGGGGTTGGCTACACCTTC.